The present T cell receptor beta chain was sequenced within a study of cytomegalovirus exposure and HLA in healthy donors. Germline V gene data show CDR1 as SGHNT and CDR2 as YYREEE (reference sequence). The CDR3 consists of 12 residues. V was trimmed by 10 bases and J by 6 bases, leaving 13 bases between them. It was with 60 Vbeta and 13 Jbeta primers that the PCR ran. Only in-frame clones appear in the TCRdb table, and some are missing; sequencing was by immunoSEQ multiplex PCR. The repertoire holds 170,000 or so clones, with around 82% as singletons. This chain connects TRBV5-4 to TRBJ2-2, with D tentatively TRBD2 (6 bases). The sample comprised PBMCs. This TCR was sampled from a woman aged 50 to 60 in good health and CMV-seropositive. This chain's CDR3 is CAEGLLAGELFF. In DNA form, the CDR3 reads TGTGCCGAGGGACTCCTGGCCGGGGAGCTGTTTTTT.